A single sample is the source of the 14 T cell receptor beta chains below, sequenced in a study of patients and donors after allogeneic stem cell transplantation. TCRdb re-called the RT-PCR reads with MiXCR, one entry per CDR3 protein. The data hold about 400,000 distinct CDR3 sequences, with 16% observed a single time. The specimen was blood, either unsorted or a sorted T cell fraction (not recorded which). These receptors were taken from a human donor who was either an allogeneic HSCT recipient or a stem cell or donor lymphocyte infusion donor (not recorded which). It is not recorded whose cells these are; they may come from a transplant donor.

In the case of this clonotype: One end of the junction does not line up with germline, which may come from a read error. This chain links TRBV10-2 with TRBJ2-1, with D unresolved. CDR1 is WSHSY, CDR2 SAAADI, per germline. The CDR3 totals 14 residues. CDR3 DNA: TGCGCGAGCAGCACGGGTTTTTCCTACAATGAGCAGTTCTTC. Translated: CASSTGFSYNEQFF.

This clonotype was detected only a few times. The genes are TRBV6-5 and TRBJ1-1; the match to TRBD1 covers 9 bases. Germline V gene lookup returns CDR1 MNHEY and CDR2 SVGAGI. The CDR3 contains 15 residues. Trimming at V came to 4 bases and at J to 3 bases, leaving 6 bases not matched to a gene. The CDR3 DNA reads TGTGCCAGCAGTTTAATGACAGGGGGGGACACTGAAGCTTTCTTT. Its translation is CASSLMTGGDTEAFF.

This clonotype turned up a few times. J is TRBJ1-1 and V is TRBV20-1, with D possibly being TRBD1 (6 bases). CDR1 DFQATT and CDR2 SNEGSKA come from the germline V gene (reference sequence). The CDR3 length is 12 residues. Trimming took 5 bases from V and 4 from J, leaving 11 bases between them. The CDR3 sequence is CSAWGGPTEAFF. CDR3 DNA sequence: TGCAGTGCTTGGGGGGGGCCCACTGAAGCTTTCTTT.

The chain recombines TRBV11-2 with TRBJ2-1; 9 bases agree with TRBD1. V lost 5 bases, J lost 6 bases, and 8 bases stayed unmatched. The germline CDR1 and CDR2 sequences are SGHAT and FQNNGV. The CDR3 runs to 15 residues. CDR3: CASSRTGGWSNEQFF. The DNA of the CDR3 is TGTGCCAGCAGCCGCACAGGGGGCTGGAGCAATGAGCAGTTCTTC.

The V call is TRBV21-1, the J call TRBJ1-5; the DNA was not compared with TRBD1, the D call given in the table. TRBV21-1 is flagged as a pseudogene. CDR3 size: 15 residues. The CDR3 DNA follows: TGTGCCAGCAGCATTTCGGGCCGGGGGAATCAGCCCCAGCATTTT. Protein: CASSISGRGNQPQHF.

The DNA of the CDR3 is TGCAGTGCTAGGAGGACAGGGAAAGAGACCCAGTACTTC. The encoded protein is CSARRTGKETQYF. V and J are TRBV20-1 and TRBJ2-5; 8 bases align to TRBD1. CDR3 length: 13 residues. V lost 3 bases, J lost 3 bases, and 3 bases stayed unmatched. Germline values: CDR1 DFQATT, CDR2 SNEGSKA (reference sequence).

A few counts support this clonotype. The chain links TRBV21-1 to TRBJ2-7; TRBD1 is taken as the D call from the table, unchecked against the DNA. TRBV21-1 is given as a pseudogene. CDR3 length: 19 amino acids. The chain's CDR3 is CASSKVLAQRDNQDYEQYF. The DNA for the CDR3 is TGTGCCAGCAGCAAAGTCCTAGCCCAGAGGGACAACCAAGACTACGAGCAGTACTTC.

CDR3 nucleotide sequence: TGTGCCAGCAGCTTAGAACTGGGACACAGTAGGAATTCACCCCTCCACTTT. It codes for CASSLELGHSRNSPLHF. The J gene is TRBJ1-6, the V gene TRBV7-2; D is perhaps TRBD1 (6 bases). Trimming stripped 1 base from V and 7 bases from J, with 17 bases between. The CDR3 spans 17 residues. Germline V gene data show CDR1 as SGHTA and CDR2 as FQGNSA.

The J gene is TRBJ2-5, the V gene TRBV7-2; 10 nucleotides line up with TRBD2. Germline trimming cut 7 bases from V and 5 bases from J; bases unmatched to any gene: 16. The CDR3 runs 17 residues. Germline lookup yields CDR1 SGHTA and CDR2 FQGNSA. The CDR3 DNA follows: TGTGCCAGCACATTACGACCGAGCGGGGGGGCCTCGGAGACCCAGTACTTC. This sequence encodes CASTLRPSGGASETQYF.

The CDR3 nucleotides read TGCAGTGCTAGAGGGACAGCTAGCACAGATACGCAGTATTTT. As protein: CSARGTASTDTQYF. The chain carries TRBV20-1 and TRBJ2-3; a possible D gene is TRBD1 (6 bases). This CDR3 is 14 amino acids long. The V gene's germline CDR1 is DFQATT and CDR2 SNEGSKA (reference sequence). V shed 1 base and J shed 0 bases, with 8 bases lying between them.

The gene calls are TRBV9 and TRBJ1-4; TRBD1 is a possible D gene (5 bases). From germline, CDR1 is SGDLS and CDR2 YYNGEE. The V end was cut by 5 bases, the J end by 4 bases, with 15 bases between. The CDR3 has 15 residues. CDR3 residues: CASSPSGRGNEKLFF. CDR3 nucleotide sequence: TGTGCCAGCAGTCCCTCGGGACGGGGTAATGAAAAACTGTTTTTT.

The chain couples TRBV5-1 to TRBJ1-2, with D possibly matching TRBD1 (6 bases). V dropped 3 bases and J dropped 2 bases, with 17 bases sitting between them. The CDR3 loop spans 16 amino acids. CDR1 is SGHRS and CDR2 is YFSETQ in the germline V gene. CDR3 DNA: TGCGCCAGCAGCTCAACAGGGAGGGTAAAAAACTATGGCTACACCTTC. Its protein is CASSSTGRVKNYGYTF.

This clonotype has more than one count but fewer than ten. This chain joins TRBV7-9 and TRBJ2-3; D not resolved. The CDR3 covers 16 residues. Germline V gene lookup returns CDR1 SEHNR and CDR2 FQNEAQ (reference sequence). Trimming removed 5 bases at V and 1 base at J, with 16 bases between. This CDR3 is CASSPTGLLGTDTQYF. The CDR3 bases are TGTGCCAGCAGCCCCACCGGTTTACTGGGCACAGATACGCAGTATTTT.

This clonotype was observed a single time. J is TRBJ1-5 and V is TRBV20-1, with D hard to call. The CDR3 runs 12 residues. V gave up 5 bases and J gave up 9 bases, with 14 bases separating them. The germline CDR1 and CDR2 sequences are DFQATT and SNEGSKA (reference sequence). The CDR3 region is CSASDGIGPQHF. CDR3 coding DNA: TGCAGTGCTTCGGACGGGATCGGGCCCCAGCATTTT.